A selection of T cell receptor beta chains follows, all from one sample in a study of blood T cell repertoires in COVID-19. Repertoires were generated with immunoSEQ multiplex PCR, while TCRdb's copy carries only in-frame clones and drops some. The profile shows about 230,000 clones, roughly 80% of them singletons. Material: peripheral blood. Receptor source: a woman older than 75 with acute or convalescent COVID-19. Each CDR3 is given with its conserved first and last residue. Fields, in order: D gene, J gene, V gene, clone size, CDR3 DNA, CDR3 protein. D genes are given only for firm matches. Size tells how often a clone was seen (once, few, many) or the class of an expanded clone, and some rows leave it out.

>TRBD2|TRBJ2-1|TRBV5-6|once
TGTGCCAGCAGCCTAAGGACTAGCGGGAGGGCCTTCTATGAGCAGTTCTTC
CASSLRTSGRAFYEQFF
>TRBD1|TRBJ1-5|TRBV7-8|-
TGTGCCAGCAGCTTATCGGGTCGACCGGGACAGTATAGCAATCAGCCCCAGCATTTT
CASSLSGRPGQYSNQPQHF
>-|TRBJ2-5|TRBV4-2|-
TGTGCCAGCAGCCAAGCAGGGTCAGAAGAGACCCAGTACTTC
CASSQAGSEETQYF
>TRBD1|TRBJ2-1|TRBV10-3|many
TGTGCCATCAGGCCGGGACAGGGGGCGCGGAATGAGCAGTTCTTC
CAIRPGQGARNEQFF
>TRBD2|TRBJ2-5|TRBV9|-
TGTGCCAGCAGCGTAGAACTAGCGGGAGTAGAGACCCAGTACTTC
CASSVELAGVETQYF
>-|TRBJ2-1|TRBV24-1|-
TGTGCCACCAGGGGGGGTGAATACAATGAGCAGTTCTTC
CATRGGEYNEQFF
>TRBD1|TRBJ2-7|TRBV29-1|-
TGCAGCGTTGTAAGGGCACAGGGGCGCCAGAACGAGCAGTACTTC
CSVVRAQGRQNEQYF
>-|TRBJ1-2|TRBV11-1|few
TGTGCCAGCAGCGCAGGCCAGACGTGGGGCTACACCTTC
CASSAGQTWGYTF
>TRBD1|TRBJ2-7|TRBV6-5|-
TGTGCCAGCAGTCACCCCCCGGGACAGTCCTACGAGCAGTACTTC
CASSHPPGQSYEQYF
>-|TRBJ1-6|TRBV6-5|-
TGTGCCAGCACCGTCAAGAGCTCCTATAATTCACCCCTCCACTTT
CASTVKSSYNSPLHF
>-|TRBJ1-2|TRBV18|-
TGTGCCAGCTCACCCCTACCGGGTGATGGCTACACCTTC
CASSPLPGDGYTF
>-|TRBJ2-7|TRBV27|few
TGTGCCAGCAGTTTAAGAGGGTACGAGCAGTACTTC
CASSLRGYEQYF
>TRBD2|TRBJ2-3|TRBV11-2|-
TGTGCCAGCAGCTTGGGGGGAGGGGGCACAGATACGCAGTATTTT
CASSLGGGGTDTQYF
>TRBD1|TRBJ1-1|TRBV5-6|few
TGTGCCAGCAGCCTGACCGGGACAGGGATCATGAACACTGAAGCTTTCTTT
CASSLTGTGIMNTEAFF
>TRBD2|TRBJ2-3|TRBV11-1|-
TGTGCCAGCAGCCTCGGGGGGGCCTATACAGATACGCAGTATTTT
CASSLGGAYTDTQYF
>TRBD1|TRBJ2-5|TRBV27|-
TGTGCCAGCAGTTTAATAGGGACAGGGTCGGTGGAGACCCAGTACTTC
CASSLIGTGSVETQYF
>TRBD2|TRBJ2-3|TRBV5-1|-
TGCGCCAGCAGCTTGGTGTTCCTAGCGGGAAGCACAGATACGCAGTATTTT
CASSLVFLAGSTDTQYF